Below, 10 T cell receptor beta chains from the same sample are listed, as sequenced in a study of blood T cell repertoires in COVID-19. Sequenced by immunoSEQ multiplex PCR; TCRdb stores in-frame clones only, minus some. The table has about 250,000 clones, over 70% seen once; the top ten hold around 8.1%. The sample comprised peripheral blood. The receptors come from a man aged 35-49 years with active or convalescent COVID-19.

The CDR3 is CASSLVWTSGAYTDTQYF. The CDR3 DNA follows: TGTGCCAGCAGCTTAGTGTGGACTAGCGGGGCATACACAGATACGCAGTATTTT. This chain links TRBV11-3 with TRBJ2-3, with 12 bases matching TRBD2. CDR1 and CDR2 from the germline V gene are SGHNT and YENEEA. The CDR3 runs 18 residues. V shed 1 base, J shed 2 bases, and the junction held 7 bases outside the gene matches.

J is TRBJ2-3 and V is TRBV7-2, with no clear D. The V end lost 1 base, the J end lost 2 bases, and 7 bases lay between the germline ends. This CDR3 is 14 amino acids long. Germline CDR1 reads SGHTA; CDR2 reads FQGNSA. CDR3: CASSLGPVTDTQYF. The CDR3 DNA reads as TGTGCCAGCAGCTTAGGCCCGGTCACAGATACGCAGTATTTT. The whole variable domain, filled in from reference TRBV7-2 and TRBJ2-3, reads GAGVSQSPSNKVTEKGKDVELRCDPISGHTALYWYRQSLGQGLEFLIYFQGNSAPDKSGLPSDRFSAERTGGSVSTLTIQRTQQEDSAVYLCASSLGPVTDTQYFGPGTRLTVL.

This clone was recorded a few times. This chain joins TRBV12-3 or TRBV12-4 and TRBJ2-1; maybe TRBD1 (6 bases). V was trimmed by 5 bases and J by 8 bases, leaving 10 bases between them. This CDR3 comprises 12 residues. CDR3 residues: CASSHRVDEQFF. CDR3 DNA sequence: TGTGCCAGCAGTCACAGGGTGGATGAGCAGTTCTTC.

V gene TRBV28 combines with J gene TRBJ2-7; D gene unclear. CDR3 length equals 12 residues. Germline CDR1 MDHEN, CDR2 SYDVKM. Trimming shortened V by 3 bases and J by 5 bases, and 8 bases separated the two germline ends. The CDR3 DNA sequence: TGTGCCAGCAGTTTGCTTGACAACGAGCAGTACTTC. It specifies CASSLLDNEQYF.

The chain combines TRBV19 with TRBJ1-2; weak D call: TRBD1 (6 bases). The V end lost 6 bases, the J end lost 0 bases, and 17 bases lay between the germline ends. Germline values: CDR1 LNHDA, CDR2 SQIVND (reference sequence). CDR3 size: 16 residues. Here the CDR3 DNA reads TGTGCCAGTAGAAGGGGGTCGGGAGGTTCTAACTATGGCTACACCTTC. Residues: CASRRGSGGSNYGYTF.

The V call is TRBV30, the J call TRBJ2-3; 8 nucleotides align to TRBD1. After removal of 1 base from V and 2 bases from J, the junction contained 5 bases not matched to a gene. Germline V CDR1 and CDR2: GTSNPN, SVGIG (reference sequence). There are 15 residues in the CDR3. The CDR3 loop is CAWSEGTGFTDTQYF. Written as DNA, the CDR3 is TGTGCCTGGAGTGAAGGGACAGGTTTCACAGATACGCAGTATTTT. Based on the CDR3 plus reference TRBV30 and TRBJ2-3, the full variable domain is SQTIHQWPATLVQPVGSPLSLECTVEGTSNPNLYWYRQAAGRGLQLLFYSVGIGQISSEVPQNLSASRPQDRQFILSSKKLLLSDSGFYLCAWSEGTGFTDTQYFGPGTRLTVL.

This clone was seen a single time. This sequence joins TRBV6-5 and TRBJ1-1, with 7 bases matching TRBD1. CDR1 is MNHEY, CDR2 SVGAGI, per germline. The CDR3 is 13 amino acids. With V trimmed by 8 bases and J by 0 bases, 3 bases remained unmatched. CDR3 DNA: TGTGCCAGCCCGACAGGGCTGAACACTGAAGCTTTCTTT. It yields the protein CASPTGLNTEAFF.

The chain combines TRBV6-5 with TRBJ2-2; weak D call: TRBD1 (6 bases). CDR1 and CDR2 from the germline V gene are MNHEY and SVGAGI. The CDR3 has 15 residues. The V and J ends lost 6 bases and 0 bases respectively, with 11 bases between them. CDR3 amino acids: CASRKGDTNTGELFF. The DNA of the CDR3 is TGTGCCAGCAGGAAGGGGGATACGAACACCGGGGAGCTGTTTTTT.

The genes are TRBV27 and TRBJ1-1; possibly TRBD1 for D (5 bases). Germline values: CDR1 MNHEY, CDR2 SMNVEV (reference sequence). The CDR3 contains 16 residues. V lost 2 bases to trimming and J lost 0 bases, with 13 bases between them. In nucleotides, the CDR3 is TGTGCCAGCAGTTTAAATGGGGCCGGAATGAACACTGAAGCTTTCTTT. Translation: CASSLNGAGMNTEAFF.

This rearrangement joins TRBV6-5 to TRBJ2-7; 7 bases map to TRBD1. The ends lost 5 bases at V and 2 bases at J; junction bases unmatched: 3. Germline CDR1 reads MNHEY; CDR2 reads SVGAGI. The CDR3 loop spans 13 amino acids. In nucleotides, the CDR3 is TGTGCCAGCAGTAGGGACAGTACCTACGAGCAGTACTTC. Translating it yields CASSRDSTYEQYF.